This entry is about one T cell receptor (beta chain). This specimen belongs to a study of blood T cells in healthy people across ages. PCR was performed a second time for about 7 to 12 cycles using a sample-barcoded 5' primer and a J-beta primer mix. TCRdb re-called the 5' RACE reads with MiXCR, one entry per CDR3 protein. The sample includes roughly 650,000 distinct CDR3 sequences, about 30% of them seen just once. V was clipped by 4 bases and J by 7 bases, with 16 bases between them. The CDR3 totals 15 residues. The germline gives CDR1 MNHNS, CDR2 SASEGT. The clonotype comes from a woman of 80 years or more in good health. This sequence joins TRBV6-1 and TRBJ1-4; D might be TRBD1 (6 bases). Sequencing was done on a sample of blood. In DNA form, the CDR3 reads TGTGCCAGCAGTGGAAGGGGGGTCTTGGGTGAAAAACTGTTTTTT. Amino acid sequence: CASSGRGVLGEKLFF.